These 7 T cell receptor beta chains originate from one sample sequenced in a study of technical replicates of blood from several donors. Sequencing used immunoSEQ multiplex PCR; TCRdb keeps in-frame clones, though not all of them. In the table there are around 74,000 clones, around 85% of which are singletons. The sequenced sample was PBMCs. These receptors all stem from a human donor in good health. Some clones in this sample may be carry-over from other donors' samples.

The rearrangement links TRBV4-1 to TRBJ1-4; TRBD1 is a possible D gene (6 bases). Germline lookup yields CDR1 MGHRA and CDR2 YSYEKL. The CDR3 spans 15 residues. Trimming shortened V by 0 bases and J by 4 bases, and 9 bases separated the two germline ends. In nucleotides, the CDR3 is TGCGCCAGCAGCCAAGAGACAGGATATAATGAAAAACTGTTTTTT. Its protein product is CASSQETGYNEKLFF.

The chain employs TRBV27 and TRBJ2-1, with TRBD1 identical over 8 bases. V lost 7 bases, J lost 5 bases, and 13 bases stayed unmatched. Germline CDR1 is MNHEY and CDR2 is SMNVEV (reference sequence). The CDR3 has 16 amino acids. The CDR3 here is CASTPWRDRRDNEQFF. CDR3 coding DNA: TGTGCCAGCACCCCGTGGCGGGACAGGAGGGACAATGAGCAGTTCTTC.

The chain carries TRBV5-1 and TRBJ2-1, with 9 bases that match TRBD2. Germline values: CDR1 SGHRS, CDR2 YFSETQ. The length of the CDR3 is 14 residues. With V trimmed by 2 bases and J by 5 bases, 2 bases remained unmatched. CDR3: CASSLQRGDNEQFF. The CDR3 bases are TGCGCCAGCAGCTTACAGCGGGGGGACAATGAGCAGTTCTTC.

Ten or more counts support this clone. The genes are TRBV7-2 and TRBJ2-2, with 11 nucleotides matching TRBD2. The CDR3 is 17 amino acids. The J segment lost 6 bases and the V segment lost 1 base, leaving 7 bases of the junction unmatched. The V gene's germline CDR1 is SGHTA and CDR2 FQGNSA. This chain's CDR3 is CASSLGVAGGPSGELFF. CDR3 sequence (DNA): TGTGCCAGCAGCTTAGGGGTAGCGGGGGGGCCGTCCGGGGAGCTGTTTTTT. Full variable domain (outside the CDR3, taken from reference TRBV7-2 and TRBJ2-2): GAGVSQSPSNKVTEKGKDVELRCDPISGHTALYWYRQSLGQGLEFLIYFQGNSAPDKSGLPSDRFSAERTGGSVSTLTIQRTQQEDSAVYLCASSLGVAGGPSGELFFGEGSRLTVL.

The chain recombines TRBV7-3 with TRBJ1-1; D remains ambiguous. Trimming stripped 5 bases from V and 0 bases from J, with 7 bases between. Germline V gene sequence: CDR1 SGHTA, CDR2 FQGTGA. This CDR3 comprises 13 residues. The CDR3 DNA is TGTGCCAGCAGCGAAACTTTGAACACTGAAGCTTTCTTT. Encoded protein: CASSETLNTEAFF.

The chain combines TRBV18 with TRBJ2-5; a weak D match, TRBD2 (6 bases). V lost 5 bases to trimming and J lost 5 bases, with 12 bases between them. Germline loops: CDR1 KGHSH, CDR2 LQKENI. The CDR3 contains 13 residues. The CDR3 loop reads CASSGSAGETQYF. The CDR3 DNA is TGTGCCAGCTCAGGGTCGGCGGGGGAGACCCAGTACTTC. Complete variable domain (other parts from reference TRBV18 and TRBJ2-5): NAGVMQNPRHLVRRRGQEARLRCSPMKGHSHVYWYRQLPEEGLKFMVYLQKENIIDESGMPKERFSAEFPKEGPSILRIQQVVRGDSAAYFCASSGSAGETQYFGPGTRLLVL.

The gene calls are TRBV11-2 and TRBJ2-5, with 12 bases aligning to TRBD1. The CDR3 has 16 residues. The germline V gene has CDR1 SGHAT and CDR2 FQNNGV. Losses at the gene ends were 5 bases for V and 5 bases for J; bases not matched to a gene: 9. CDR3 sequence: CASSQGGTGGRETQYF. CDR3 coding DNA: TGTGCCAGCAGCCAGGGCGGGACAGGGGGCCGGGAGACCCAGTACTTC.